This TCR beta chain emerged from a study of beta chain features in type 1 diabetes. Investigators reverse transcribed all isolated RNA, so they sequenced expressed TCRB transcripts. Sequencing was performed with immunoSEQ multiplex PCR; in TCRdb, only in-frame clones are kept and a portion is missing. The table lists 120,000 to 150,000 clones, around 51% of them singletons. This clone was counted only a few times. The antigen is undetermined. CDR1 is MDHEN and CDR2 is SYDVKM in the germline V gene. This CDR3 has 15 amino acids. Deletions cut 7 bases from V and 4 bases from J, with 19 bases between. Study-wide results and limits: All four CD4+ subsets from Type 1 diabetes patients carried moderately but significantly shorter TCRB CDR3s. Using cDNA template may skew counts toward highly expressing activated cells.

The chain combines TRBV28 with TRBJ1-1; D is uncertain. The receptor comes from a man between 18 and 29 years old in good health. Source material: Tregs from blood. The CDR3 sequence is CASIWVSSAGTEAFF. The CDR3 DNA reads TGTGCCAGCATATGGGTCTCGAGCGCCGGCACTGAAGCTTTCTTT. The variable domain in full, completed from reference TRBV28 and TRBJ1-1, reads DVKVTQSSRYLVKRTGEKVFLECVQDMDHENMFWYRQDPGLGLRLIYFSYDVKMKEKGDIPEGYSVSREKKERFSLILESASTNQTSMYLCASIWVSSAGTEAFFGQGTRLTVV.